The 15 T cell receptor beta chains reported below all come from one sample, sequenced in a study of T cell responses to AZD1222 COVID-19 vaccine (dated by TCRdb to about 2021). This specimen's time point label, interpreted: baseline before first vaccination. The library came from the immunoSEQ multiplex PCR assay. TCRdb retrieved this table from immuneACCESS and kept in-frame rearrangements only. Not all clones are present; in checked studies, unresolved V genes account for under half, and no reason is known for the remainder. In all, the sample holds 30,000 to 35,000 clones, and roughly 90% of those were seen once. Of the sample, 5.5% to 7.5% is held by the ten largest clones. The material sequenced was peripheral blood, taken on day 0 of AZD1222 vaccination. These receptors originate from an adult in good health.

The chain recombines TRBV28 with TRBJ2-7, with D perhaps given as TRBD1 or TRBD2 (6 bases each). This CDR3 region has 18 residues. The germline gives CDR1 MDHEN, CDR2 SYDVKM. Trimming took 3 bases from V and 5 from J, leaving 26 bases between them. Here the CDR3 DNA reads TGTGCCAGCAGTTTCTCCCCCCTGAGGGGGGTGATGGGGGACGAGCAGTACTTC. It encodes CASSFSPLRGVMGDEQYF.

V and J are TRBV11-1 and TRBJ2-5; TRBD2 agrees at 12 bases. The CDR3 is 15 amino acids. The ends lost 6 bases at V and 2 bases at J; junction bases unmatched: 4. Germline V CDR1 and CDR2: SGHAT, FQDESV (reference sequence). The CDR3 nucleotides are TGTGCCAGCAGTCGACTAGCGGGGGCTCAAGAGACCCAGTACTTC. It yields the protein CASSRLAGAQETQYF.

This clone was seen once. V gene TRBV7-8 combines with J gene TRBJ2-7; no reliable D call. V gave up 5 bases and J gave up 0 bases, with 11 bases separating them. CDR1 and CDR2 from the germline V gene are SGHVS and FQNEAQ. This CDR3 is 14 amino acids long. The CDR3 reads CASSPRASSYEQYF. The CDR3 DNA reads TGTGCCAGCAGCCCAAGGGCTAGCTCCTACGAGCAGTACTTC.

The V and J genes are TRBV9 and TRBJ2-7; 11 bases map to TRBD1. Germline V lookup: CDR1 SGDLS, CDR2 YYNGEE. This CDR3 has 13 amino acids. J was trimmed by 6 bases and V by 4 bases; bases with no gene match: 3. As DNA, the CDR3 is TGTGCCAGCAGCCCGGGACAGGGGGGCGAGCAGTACTTC. The encoded protein is CASSPGQGGEQYF. The entire variable domain, with the rest obtained from reference TRBV9 and TRBJ2-7, is as follows: DSGVTQTPKHLITATGQRVTLRCSPRSGDLSVYWYQQSLDQGLQFLIQYYNGEERAKGNILERFSAQQFPDLHSELNLSSLELGDSALYFCASSPGQGGEQYFGPGTRLTVT.

V usage is TRBV19 and J usage is TRBJ1-2; TRBD1 is a possible D gene (5 bases). The germline CDR1 and CDR2 sequences are LNHDA and SQIVND (reference sequence). V lost 1 base to trimming and J lost 4 bases, with 10 bases between them. This CDR3 comprises 14 residues. The CDR3 protein is CASSIAGLPYGYTF. In DNA, the CDR3 is TGTGCCAGTAGTATAGCGGGACTACCCTATGGCTACACCTTC.

The chain's CDR3 is CASSQRTSGANTGELFF. The CDR3 DNA is TGCGCCAGCAGCCAAAGGACTAGCGGGGCCAACACCGGGGAGCTGTTTTTT. The rearrangement joins TRBV4-1 to TRBJ2-2; 12 nucleotides align to TRBD2. The germline gives CDR1 MGHRA, CDR2 YSYEKL. The length of the CDR3 is 17 residues. The V gene end was trimmed by 2 bases and the J gene end by 2 bases; junction bases not matched to a gene: 3.

The rearrangement links TRBV28 to TRBJ2-5; 8 nucleotides agree with TRBD2. Trimming cost V 5 bases and J 3 bases; bases outside gene matches: 8. The CDR3 spans 15 residues. Germline V gene lookup returns CDR1 MDHEN and CDR2 SYDVKM. The CDR3 nucleotides are TGTGCCAGCAGTCCCATGGGGACTAGTAAAGAGACCCAGTACTTC. It translates to CASSPMGTSKETQYF.

This clone was counted a few times. The chain joins TRBV4-1 to TRBJ1-5; 9 bases are a match to TRBD1. Germline assignment: CDR1 MGHRA and CDR2 YSYEKL. The CDR3 length is 16 residues. V was pared by 2 bases and J by 6 bases, with 8 bases of the junction left unmatched. The CDR3 region has the DNA TGCGCCAGCAGCCAACCCAACAGGGGGCCCTCTCAGCCCCAGCATTTT. It translates to CASSQPNRGPSQPQHF.

The chain has TRBV27 and TRBJ1-2; 7 bases align to TRBD1. The germline CDR1 and CDR2 sequences are MNHEY and SMNVEV (reference sequence). J lost 7 bases, V lost 5 bases, and 7 bases had no gene match. The length of the CDR3 is 13 residues. The CDR3 loop reads CASSPGGAGGYTF. In DNA, the CDR3 is TGTGCCAGCAGTCCAGGGGGGGCAGGTGGCTACACCTTC.

The rearrangement links TRBV5-1 to TRBJ1-2; D gene unclear. Trimming took 4 bases from V and 5 from J, leaving 9 bases between them. The CDR3 has 12 residues. CDR1 SGHRS and CDR2 YFSETQ come from the germline V gene. This chain's CDR3 is CASSGGVYGYTF. Here the CDR3 DNA reads TGCGCCAGCAGCGGTGGGGTATATGGCTACACCTTC.

This CDR3 is CASSLSAGGGNIQYF. The CDR3 nucleotides are TGTGCCAGCAGCCTCTCGGCGGGGGGCGGAAACATTCAGTACTTC. The V gene is TRBV11-2, the J gene TRBJ2-4; 8 bases are a match to TRBD2. The CDR3 is 15 residues long. J gave up 6 bases and V 5 bases, and 9 bases lay outside the gene matches. CDR1 is SGHAT and CDR2 is FQNNGV in the germline V gene. Complete variable domain (other parts from reference TRBV11-2 and TRBJ2-4): EAGVAQSPRYKIIEKRQSVAFWCNPISGHATLYWYQQILGQGPKLLIQFQNNGVVDDSQLPKDRFSAERLKGVDSTLKIQPAKLEDSAVYLCASSLSAGGGNIQYFGAGTRLSVL.

V usage is TRBV10-1 and J usage is TRBJ2-5; TRBD1 is a possible D gene (5 bases). Trimming took off 6 bases at V and 2 bases at J, with 10 bases between the two ends. The CDR3 has 13 amino acids. The germline CDR1 and CDR2 sequences are WNHNN and SYGVQD (reference sequence). The CDR3 DNA follows: TGCGCCAGCAGCATGACAGTTCAAGAGACCCAGTACTTC. Its protein is CASSMTVQETQYF.

The chain is built from TRBV7-9 and TRBJ1-1; possible D gene TRBD1, 6 bases. Germline CDR1 reads SEHNR; CDR2 reads FQNEAQ (reference sequence). V lost 4 bases to trimming and J lost 5 bases, with 11 bases between them. CDR3 length: 13 amino acids. This chain's CDR3 is CASSSYRDTEAFF. CDR3 coding DNA: TGTGCCAGCAGCTCCTACAGGGATACTGAAGCTTTCTTT.

V gene TRBV10-3 combines with J gene TRBJ1-1; 8 nucleotides match TRBD1. V shed 7 bases and J 5 bases; nucleotides not matched to a gene: 9. CDR1 and CDR2 (germline): ENHRY, SYGVKD. The CDR3 totals 14 residues. In DNA, the CDR3 is TGTGCCATCAACCGACAGGGGACTTTTACTGAAGCTTTCTTT. Encoded protein: CAINRQGTFTEAFF.

The chain recombines TRBV6-5 with TRBJ2-7, with D perhaps matching TRBD1 (5 bases). The CDR3 has 14 amino acids. Germline CDR1 is MNHEY and CDR2 is SVGAGI. Between the trimmed V and J ends, which lost 7 bases and 5 bases, there was a span of 18 bases. The CDR3 bases are TGTGCCAGCACCCGGCAGGGTTCTTTCCACGAGCAGTACTTC. Translated: CASTRQGSFHEQYF.